The 2 T cell receptor beta chains below all came from one sample that was sequenced in a study of shared clonotypes between healthy human individuals. Measured with immunoSEQ multiplex PCR; TCRdb has only the in-frame clones, and not every one. The data show 2 million to 2.5 million clones, approximately 93% seen once. Sequences were obtained from naive CD4+ T cells from PBMCs. Subset defined: CD45RA+ positively selected. Receptors originate from a man aged 18 to 30 in good health. Some clones in this sample may be carry-over from other donors' samples.

The V gene is TRBV21-1, the J gene TRBJ1-5; the table's D gene call, TRBD1, was not cross checked with the DNA. TRBV21-1 is marked as a pseudogene. The length of the CDR3 is 16 residues. CDR3 region: CASSNLTGSSNQPQHF. The CDR3 region has the DNA TGTGCCAGCAGCAACCTAACAGGGTCGAGCAATCAGCCCCAGCATTTT.

V gene TRBV7-7 combines with J gene TRBJ2-2; D assignment may be TRBD1 or TRBD2 (5 bases each). The CDR3 sequence is 16 residues long. Trimming stripped 1 base from V and 2 bases from J, with 11 bases between. Germline V lookup: CDR1 SSHAT, CDR2 FNYEAQ (reference sequence). The CDR3 nucleotides are TGTGCCAGCAGCTTAGGAACGGGGCGTAACACCGGGGAGCTGTTTTTT. Amino acid sequence: CASSLGTGRNTGELFF.